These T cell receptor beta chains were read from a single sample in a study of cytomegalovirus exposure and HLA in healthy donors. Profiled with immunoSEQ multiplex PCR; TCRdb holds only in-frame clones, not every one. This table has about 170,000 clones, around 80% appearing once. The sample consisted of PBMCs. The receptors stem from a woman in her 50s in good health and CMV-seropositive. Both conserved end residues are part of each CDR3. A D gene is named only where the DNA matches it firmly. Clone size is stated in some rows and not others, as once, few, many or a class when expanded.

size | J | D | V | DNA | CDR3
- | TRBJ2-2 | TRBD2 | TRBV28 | TGTGCCAGCAGTAGGTCCGGGACTAGCGGGGGCGTGAACACCGGGGAGCTGTTTTTT | CASSRSGTSGGVNTGELFF
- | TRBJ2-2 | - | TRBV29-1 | TGCAGCGCTCAGGACCGACAGGACACCGGGGAGCTGTTTTTT | CSAQDRQDTGELFF
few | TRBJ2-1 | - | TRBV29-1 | TGCAGCGTTGATTACGGGGTTGAGCAGTTCTTC | CSVDYGVEQFF
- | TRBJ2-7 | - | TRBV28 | TGTGCCAGCAGTTTATGGTCAGGGGACTACGAGCAGTACTTC | CASSLWSGDYEQYF
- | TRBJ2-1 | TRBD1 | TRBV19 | TGTGCCAGTAGTGCCCCGGGACAGAGCTCCTACAATGAGCAGTTCTTC | CASSAPGQSSYNEQFF
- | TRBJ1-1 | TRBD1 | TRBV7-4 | TGTGCCAGCAGCTCAGGACAGGGGAACACTGAAGCTTTCTTT | CASSSGQGNTEAFF
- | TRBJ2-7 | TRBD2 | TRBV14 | TGTGCCAGCAGCCCCTTAGGAGCGGGACTTTACGAGCAGTACTTC | CASSPLGAGLYEQYF
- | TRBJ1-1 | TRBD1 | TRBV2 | TGTGCCACCAGAGCCGGACAGGGAGGGACTGAAGCTTTCTTT | CATRAGQGGTEAFF
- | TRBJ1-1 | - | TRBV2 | TGTGCCAGCAGACTACAGGTGAACACTGAAGCTTTCTTT | CASRLQVNTEAFF
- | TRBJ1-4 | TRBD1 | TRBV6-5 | TGTGCCAGCAGCGGACAGGGCAGGACTAATGAAAAACTGTTTTTT | CASSGQGRTNEKLFF
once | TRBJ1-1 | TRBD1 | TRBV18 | TGTGCCAGCTCACCACCGATCCCCACCTGGCAGGGGGCCTCTGAAGCTTTCTTT | CASSPPIPTWQGASEAFF
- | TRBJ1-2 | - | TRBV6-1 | TGTGCCAGCAGCTTCGAACACCTTAACTATGGCTACACCTTC | CASSFEHLNYGYTF
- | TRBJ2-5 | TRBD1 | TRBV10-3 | TGTGCCACCAGACAGGGAACGTCACAAGAGACCCAGTACTTC | CATRQGTSQETQYF
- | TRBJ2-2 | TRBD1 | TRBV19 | TGTGCCAGTAGTATGACAGGGACGGGCACCGGGGAGCTGTTTTTT | CASSMTGTGTGELFF
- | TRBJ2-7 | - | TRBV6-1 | TGTGCCAGCAGTGAAGCTCCAGGGCAGTACTTC | CASSEAPGQYF
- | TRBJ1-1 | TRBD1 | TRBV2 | TGTGCCAGCAGTGTCGACAGGGGCGGCACTGAAGCTTTCTTT | CASSVDRGGTEAFF
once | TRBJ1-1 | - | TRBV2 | TGTGCCAGCAGCGAACAGGGTAGGAACACTGAAGCTTTCTTT | CASSEQGRNTEAFF
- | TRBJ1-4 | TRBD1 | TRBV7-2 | TGTGCCAGCAGCCGTACAGGGGGCGGGTGGGAAAAACTGTTTTTT | CASSRTGGGWEKLFF
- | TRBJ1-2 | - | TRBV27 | TGTGCCAGCAGTGCCCGGCGGGGCCCCTATGGCTACACCTTC | CASSARRGPYGYTF
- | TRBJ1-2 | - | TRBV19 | TGTGCCAGTAGTATATCCGGGGGGAGGTGGACCTATGGCTACACCTTC | CASSISGGRWTYGYTF
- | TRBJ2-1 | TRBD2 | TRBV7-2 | TGTGCCAGCAGTGTTGAGCGGGGGCTCTACAATGAGCAGTTCTTC | CASSVERGLYNEQFF
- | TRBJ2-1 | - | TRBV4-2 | TGTGCCAGCAGCCCCGATAGACAGAGGGAGGAGTTCTTC | CASSPDRQREEFF
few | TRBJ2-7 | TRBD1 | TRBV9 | TGTGCCAGCAGCCTCAACGGGGACAGGCCCTACGAGCAGTACTTC | CASSLNGDRPYEQYF
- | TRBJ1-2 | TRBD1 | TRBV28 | TGTGCCAGCAGTTTGCGTAGGGGGCGAGATGGCTACACCTTC | CASSLRRGRDGYTF
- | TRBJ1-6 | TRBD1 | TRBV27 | TGTGCCAGCAGGACAGACAGGGCTAATAATTCACCCCTCCACTTT | CASRTDRANNSPLHF
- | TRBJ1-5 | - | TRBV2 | TGTGCCAGCAGGGGGGGGTTGAGCAATCAGCCCCAGCATTTT | CASRGGLSNQPQHF